This record covers a single T cell receptor (beta chain). Measured with immunoSEQ multiplex PCR; TCRdb has only the in-frame clones, and not every one. The sample carries 1.6 million or so clones, 96% recorded once. These data belong to a study of shared clonotypes between healthy human individuals. Germline loops: CDR1 SGDLS, CDR2 YYNGEE. The junction had 6 bases not matched to a gene; V was cut back by 0 bases and J by 5 bases. This CDR3 region has 16 residues. This chain links TRBV9 with TRBJ2-7, with 12 positions matching TRBD2. Material for sequencing was naive CD4+ T cells sorted from blood. Stated subset: CD45RA+ positively selected. This receptor was obtained from a man aged 30-40 years in good health. The CDR3 region is CASSVDLAGGRNEQYF. The CDR3 DNA is TGTGCCAGCAGCGTAGATCTAGCGGGAGGGCGAAACGAGCAGTACTTC.